The present T cell receptor (beta chain) was sequenced within a study of blood T cell repertoires in COVID-19. Using immunoSEQ multiplex PCR, the repertoire was profiled, and TCRdb retains in-frame clones only, with some absent. The sample consists of a few hundred thousand clones, almost 90% of them appearing once. The CDR3 extends over 13 amino acids. Germline CDR1 SGDLS, CDR2 YYNGEE. V was cut by 0 bases and J by 7 bases, with 8 bases left in between. The sequenced material came from PBMCs or T cells enriched from blood (not recorded which). This clonotype originated in a woman aged 18-29 years with acute COVID-19. The rearrangement links TRBV9 to TRBJ1-3; D perhaps matches TRBD1 (5 bases). The DNA of the CDR3 is TGTGCCAGCAGCGTAGAGGGGAAGAACACCATATATTTT. Protein: CASSVEGKNTIYF.